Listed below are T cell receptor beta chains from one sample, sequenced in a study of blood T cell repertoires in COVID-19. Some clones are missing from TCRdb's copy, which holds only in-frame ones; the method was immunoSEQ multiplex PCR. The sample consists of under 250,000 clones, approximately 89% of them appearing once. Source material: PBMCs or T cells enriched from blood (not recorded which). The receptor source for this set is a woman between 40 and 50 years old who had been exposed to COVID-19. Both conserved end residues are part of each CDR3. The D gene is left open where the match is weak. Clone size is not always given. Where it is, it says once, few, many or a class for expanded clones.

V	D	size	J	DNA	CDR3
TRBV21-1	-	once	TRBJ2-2	TGTGCCAGCAGCAACTGCGGGGACCGGGTTTATTTTAACACCGGGGAGCTGTTTTTT	CASSNCGDRVYFNTGELFF
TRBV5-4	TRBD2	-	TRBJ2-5	TGTGCCAGCACTCCGCAGCGGGGGGGCTTCGAGACCCAGTACTTC	CASTPQRGGFETQYF
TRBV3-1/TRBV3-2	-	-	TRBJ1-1	TGTGCCAGCAGCCGGGGCAGGGGAACTGAAGCTTTCTTT	CASSRGRGTEAFF
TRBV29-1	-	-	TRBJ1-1	TGCAGCGTTGAAGATCCGGTGCCCGGGGCTGAAGCTTTCTTT	CSVEDPVPGAEAFF
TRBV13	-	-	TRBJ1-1	TGTGCCAGCAGCCTTCGACGGACAGAAGCTTTCTTT	CASSLRRTEAFF
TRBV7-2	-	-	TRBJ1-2	TGTGCCAGCAGCGGAAGGGGGTATAACTATGGCTACACCTTC	CASSGRGYNYGYTF
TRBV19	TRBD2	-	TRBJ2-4	TGTGCCAGTAGTTTCCGCGGGAGGTTAAAATTAGCCAAAAACATTCAGTACTTC	CASSFRGRLKLAKNIQYF
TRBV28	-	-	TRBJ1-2	TGTGCCAGCAGTGATAGAGAGAATGGCTACACCTTC	CASSDRENGYTF
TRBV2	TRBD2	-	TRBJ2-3	TGTGCCAGCATCCTCGGACTAGCGGGAGGGAGGACAGATACGCAGTATTTT	CASILGLAGGRTDTQYF
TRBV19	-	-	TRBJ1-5	TGTGCCAGTAGTATGGGGCAGGGGATCAATCAGCCCCAGCATTTT	CASSMGQGINQPQHF
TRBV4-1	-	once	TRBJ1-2	TGCGCCAGCAGCAAAGCCCTGGGGAGTTATGGCTACACCTTC	CASSKALGSYGYTF
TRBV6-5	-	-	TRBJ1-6	TGTGCCAGCAGTTATAGGACAGCTTATAATTCACCCCTCCACTTT	CASSYRTAYNSPLHF
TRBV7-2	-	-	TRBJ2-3	TGTGCCAGCAGCTTAGTCAACACAGATACGCAGTATTTT	CASSLVNTDTQYF
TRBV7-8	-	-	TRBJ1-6	TGTGCCAGCAGCGCCGCCCGGGTAGGCGGTTCACCCCTCCACTTT	CASSAARVGGSPLHF
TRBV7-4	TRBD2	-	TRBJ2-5	TGTGCCAGCAGCTTGGAAGGGAGGGCCCCTTTTATAAAAGAGACCCAGTACTTC	CASSLEGRAPFIKETQYF
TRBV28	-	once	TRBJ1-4	TGTGCCAGCAGTTCTCAAACCTACGGTGCAACTAATGAAAAACTGTTTTTT	CASSSQTYGATNEKLFF
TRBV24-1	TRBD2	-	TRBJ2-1	TGTGCCACCAGTGATCCCGGGGTAGCGGGAGGGGGCAATGAGCAGTTCTTC	CATSDPGVAGGGNEQFF
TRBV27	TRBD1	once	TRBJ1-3	TGTGCCAGCAGTCCATATTCCCCGGGACAGGGGGCGACAGGAAACACCATATATTTT	CASSPYSPGQGATGNTIYF
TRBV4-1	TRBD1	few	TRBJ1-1	TGCGCCAGCAGCCAAACCTGGGCAGGGGGAGAAGCTTTCTTT	CASSQTWAGGEAFF
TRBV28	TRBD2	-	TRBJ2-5	TGTGCCAGCACAATGGGGGGTAGCGGGGTGGAGACCCAGTACTTC	CASTMGGSGVETQYF
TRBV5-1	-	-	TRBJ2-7	TGCGCCAGCAGCTTGAAAACAGAATCCTACGAGCAGTACTTC	CASSLKTESYEQYF
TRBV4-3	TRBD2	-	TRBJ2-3	TGCGCCAGCAGCCTTCGGGAGGGCACAGATACGCAGTATTTT	CASSLREGTDTQYF
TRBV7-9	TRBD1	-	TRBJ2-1	TGTGCCAGCAGCTTATCAGGACAGGGGGTAAATGTTGATGAGCAGTTCTTC	CASSLSGQGVNVDEQFF
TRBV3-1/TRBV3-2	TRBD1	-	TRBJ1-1	TGTGCCAGCAGCCAACTACGAGGGACAGGGGGTACTGAAGCTTTCTTT	CASSQLRGTGGTEAFF
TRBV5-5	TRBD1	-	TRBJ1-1	TGTGCCAGCAGCTTGGGGACAGGGACCAACACTGAAGCTTTCTTT	CASSLGTGTNTEAFF
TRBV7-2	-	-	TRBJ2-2	TGTGCCAGCAGCTTAAGACTCCCCACCGGGGAGCTGTTTTTT	CASSLRLPTGELFF
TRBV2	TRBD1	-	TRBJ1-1	TGTGCCAGCACCCGGGGACAGGGAGGAGGGGACACTGAAGCTTTCTTT	CASTRGQGGGDTEAFF
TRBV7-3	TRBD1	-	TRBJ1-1	TGTGCCAGCAGCCCGACAGGGTTGGTTGCTTTCTTT	CASSPTGLVAFF
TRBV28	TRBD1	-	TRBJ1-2	TGTGCCAGCAAGGTTGGGCAGGGGGGTTATTATGGCTACACCTTC	CASKVGQGGYYGYTF
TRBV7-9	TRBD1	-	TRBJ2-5	TGTGCCAGCAGCGTTCTAATGACAGGGGAAACCCAGTACTTC	CASSVLMTGETQYF
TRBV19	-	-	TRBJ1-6	TGTGCCAGTAGTATAGAAGGACTGGGCCTATATTCACCCCTCCACTTT	CASSIEGLGLYSPLHF
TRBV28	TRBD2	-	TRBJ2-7	TGTGCCAGCCAGACTAGCGGGGACGAGCAGTACTTC	CASQTSGDEQYF
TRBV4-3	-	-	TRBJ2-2	TGCGCCAGCAGCACCCAAACGGGAGACACCGGGGAGCTGTTTTTT	CASSTQTGDTGELFF
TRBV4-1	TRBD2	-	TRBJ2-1	TGCGCCAGCAGCCAAGATACTAGCGGAGGCGATGAGCAGTTCTTC	CASSQDTSGGDEQFF
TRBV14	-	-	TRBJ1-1	TGTGCCAGCAGCCAAGGGTTATCTAGGAACACTGAAGCTTTCTTT	CASSQGLSRNTEAFF
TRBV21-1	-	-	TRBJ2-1	TGTGCCAGCAGCATTCGACTTAATGAGCAGTTCTTC	CASSIRLNEQFF
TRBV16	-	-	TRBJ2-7	TGTGCCAGCAGTAGAACAGGGAAGGAGTTTTACGAGCAGTACTTC	CASSRTGKEFYEQYF
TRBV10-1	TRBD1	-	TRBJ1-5	TGCGCCAGCAGTGGACTTCGACAGGGTACGTGGGGGTATAGCAATCAGCCCCAGCATTTT	CASSGLRQGTWGYSNQPQHF
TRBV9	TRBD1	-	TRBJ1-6	TGTGCCAGCAGCGCCAGTACCACTAGAGGGACAGGGGTCTCACCCCTCCACTTT	CASSASTTRGTGVSPLHF
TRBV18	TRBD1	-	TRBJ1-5	TGTGCCAGCTCACCGAGCGGGACAGGGTCTATTCAGCCCCAGCATTTT	CASSPSGTGSIQPQHF
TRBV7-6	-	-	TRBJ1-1	TGTGCCAGCAGCTTAGTCGGGACTATGCAAAACACTGAAGCTTTCTTT	CASSLVGTMQNTEAFF
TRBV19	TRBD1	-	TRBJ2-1	TGTGCCAGTAGTAGGGGGGACAGGGTGGGAAATGAGCAGTTCTTC	CASSRGDRVGNEQFF
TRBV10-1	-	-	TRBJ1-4	TGCGCCAGCGGGGGCACCATACCAAGCGAAAAACTGTTTTTT	CASGGTIPSEKLFF
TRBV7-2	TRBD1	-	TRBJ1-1	TGTGCCAGCAGCCCCAGGGACAGCAACACTGAAGCTTTCTTT	CASSPRDSNTEAFF
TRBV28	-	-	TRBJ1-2	TGTGCCAGCAGTTTTTACGCGGCACTTTCTGATGGCTACACCTTC	CASSFYAALSDGYTF
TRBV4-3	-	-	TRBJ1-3	TGCGCCAGCAGCCAAGTTGGGGCAGGCTATAGCTCTGGAAACACCATATATTTT	CASSQVGAGYSSGNTIYF
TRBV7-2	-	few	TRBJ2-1	TGTGCCAGCAGCGACTATACCAACAATGAGCAGTTCTTC	CASSDYTNNEQFF